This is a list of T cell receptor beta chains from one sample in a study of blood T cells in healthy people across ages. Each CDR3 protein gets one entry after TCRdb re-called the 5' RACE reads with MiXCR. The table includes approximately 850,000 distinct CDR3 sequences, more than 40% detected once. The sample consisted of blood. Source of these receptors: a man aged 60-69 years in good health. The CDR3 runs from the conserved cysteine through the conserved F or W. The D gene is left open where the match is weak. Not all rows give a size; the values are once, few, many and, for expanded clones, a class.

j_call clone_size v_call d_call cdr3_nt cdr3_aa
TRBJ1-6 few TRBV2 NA TGTGCCAGCAGTGATAGGTCTAGCTTGGAATCACCCCTCCACTTT CASSDRSSLESPLHF
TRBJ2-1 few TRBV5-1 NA TGCGCCAGCAGCGCTATAGGCCCCGAAAATGAGCAGTTCTTC CASSAIGPENEQFF
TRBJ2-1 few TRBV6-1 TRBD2 TGTGCCAGCAGGCTAGCGGGGGCCGGTCGGGATGAGCAGTTCTTC CASRLAGAGRDEQFF
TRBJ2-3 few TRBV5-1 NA TGCGCCAGCAGCTTGATGGATGGGACCACAGATACGCAGTATTTT CASSLMDGTTDTQYF
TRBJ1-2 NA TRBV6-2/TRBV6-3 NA TGTGCCAGCACCCACAGAGCTGCTACCTATGGCTACACCTTC CASTHRAATYGYTF
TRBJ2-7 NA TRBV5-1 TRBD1 TGCGCCAGCCAGCCGGGACAGGGAAGGGCCTACGAGCAGTACTTC CASQPGQGRAYEQYF
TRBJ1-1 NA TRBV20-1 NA TGCAGTGCTAATCAGGGGACAATGGCTGAAGCTTTCTTT CSANQGTMAEAFF
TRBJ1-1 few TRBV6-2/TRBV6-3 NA TGTGCCAGCAGTTACTCGAGAGTTGGGGTTGACACTGAAGCTTTCTTT CASSYSRVGVDTEAFF
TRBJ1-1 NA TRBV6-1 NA TGTGCCAGCAGTGTTTTGGAGACGGCGGCTTTCTTT CASSVLETAAFF
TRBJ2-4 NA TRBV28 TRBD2 TGTGCCAGCAGGAAGCGGGGCCGGGGGTGCATTCAGTACTTC CASRKRGRGCIQYF
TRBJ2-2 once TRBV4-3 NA TGCGCCAGCAGCCAAGCCCTGCCCGACACCGGGGAGCTGTTTTTT CASSQALPDTGELFF
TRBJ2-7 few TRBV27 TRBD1 TGTGCCAGCAGGCCCACAGGGGGCGGACCCTACGAGCAGTACTTC CASRPTGGGPYEQYF
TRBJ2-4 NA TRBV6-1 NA TGTGCCAGCAGTCCCCGCGGGGCTGGGAACATTCAGTACTTC CASSPRGAGNIQYF
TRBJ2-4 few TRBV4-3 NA TGCGCCAGCAGCCAAGAACCCCGAAACATTCAGTACTTC CASSQEPRNIQYF
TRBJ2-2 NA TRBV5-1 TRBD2 TGCGCCAGCAGCCAGACTAGCGGGGGCTCGAACACCGGGGAGCTGTTTTTT CASSQTSGGSNTGELFF
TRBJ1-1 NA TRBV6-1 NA TGTGCCAGCACCGGTGGGAGTACTGAAGCTTTCTTT CASTGGSTEAFF
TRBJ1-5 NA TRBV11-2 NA TGTGCCAGCAGCACAACCGGGAGTCAGCCCCAGCATTTT CASSTTGSQPQHF